The 20 T cell receptor beta chains in this list originate from one sample, sequenced in a study of CD8 T cells in ankylosing spondylitis. From the 5' RACE reads, TCRdb called clonotypes with MiXCR, one entry per CDR3 protein. The table shows 200,000 to 250,000 distinct CDR3 sequences, with roughly 32% occurring only once. The sample was blood, either unsorted or a sorted T cell fraction (not recorded which). The receptor source for this set is a male donor with ankylosing spondylitis or in good health (not recorded which).

The V gene is TRBV12-3 or TRBV12-4, the J gene TRBJ2-2; D uncertain. V lost 6 bases and J 6 bases, leaving 11 bases between the germline ends. The CDR3 loop spans 13 amino acids. This CDR3 reads CASRPAGAGELFF. The CDR3 DNA sequence: TGTGCCAGCAGACCGGCAGGTGCCGGGGAGCTGTTTTTT.

The table lists this clonotype with a few counts. The V gene is TRBV10-1, the J gene TRBJ2-3; tentatively, D is TRBD2 (6 bases). V lost 1 base and J lost 1, with 15 bases in between. The CDR3 spans 17 residues. Germline V gene lookup returns CDR1 WNHNN and CDR2 SYGVQD (reference sequence). CDR3 protein: CASSEWEAVGRTDTQYF. Here the CDR3 DNA reads TGCGCCAGCAGTGAGTGGGAGGCCGTAGGGCGCACAGATACGCAGTATTTT.

This clonotype was seen a single time. The rearrangement uses TRBV6-1 and TRBJ1-6; D remains unclear. CDR3 length: 14 amino acids. With 5 bases removed from V and 9 bases from J, the gap between germline ends came to 14 bases. The germline V gene encodes CDR1 MNHNS and CDR2 SASEGT. In nucleotides, the CDR3 is TGTGCCAGCAGTACCCAATCCGGACTTTCACCCCTCCACTTT. Translated: CASSTQSGLSPLHF.

This clonotype was observed a few times. The chain links TRBV15 to TRBJ2-7; D gene uncertain. The CDR3 sequence is 15 residues long. In germline, CDR1 is LNHNV, CDR2 YYDKDF (reference sequence). V shed 0 bases and J shed 0 bases, with 9 bases lying between them. In DNA, the CDR3 is TGTGCCACCAGCAGAGAGGCAGGCGCCTCCTACGAGCAGTACTTC. This sequence encodes CATSREAGASYEQYF.

The chain joins TRBV5-1 to TRBJ2-7; TRBD1 matches 7 bases. Germline values: CDR1 SGHRS, CDR2 YFSETQ. V trimming: 1 base; J trimming: 3 bases; junction bases outside the gene matches: 7. The CDR3 totals 15 residues. The CDR3 sequence: CASSLLGDSLYEQYF. CDR3 coding DNA: TGCGCCAGCAGCTTGTTAGGGGACAGCCTCTACGAGCAGTACTTC.

This clonotype was seen a handful of times. The V gene is TRBV29-1, the J gene TRBJ2-7; D unclear. The CDR3 is 12 amino acids. V dropped 4 bases and J dropped 0 bases, with 7 bases sitting between them. CDR1 is SQVTM, CDR2 ANQGSEA, per germline. The CDR3 region is CSVAESSYEQYF. The CDR3 nucleotides read TGCAGCGTTGCCGAGAGCTCCTACGAGCAGTACTTC.

The chain recombines TRBV4-1 with TRBJ2-4, with a tentative D call TRBD2 (6 bases). This CDR3 has 18 residues. V was pared by 1 base and J by 0 bases, with 16 bases between. The germline gives CDR1 MGHRA, CDR2 YSYEKL. In nucleotides, the CDR3 is TGCGCCAGCAGCCAAGGTGGAGGGAAGGGGTTAGCCAAAAACATTCAGTACTTC. Its protein is CASSQGGGKGLAKNIQYF.

V is TRBV20-1 and J is TRBJ2-7; tentatively, D is TRBD1 (7 bases). Trimming shortened V by 5 bases and J by 5 bases, and 25 bases separated the two germline ends. Germline CDR1 reads DFQATT; CDR2 reads SNEGSKA (reference sequence). The CDR3 covers 16 residues. CDR3 coding DNA: TGCAGTGCTGCCGCCGGGACAGCCGGGGGTAATCACGAGCAGTACTTC. Translation gives CSAAAGTAGGNHEQYF.

In its sample, this clonotype was seen a few times. The gene calls are TRBV13 and TRBJ1-6, with 8 bases aligning to TRBD1. The CDR3 runs 17 residues. Germline CDR1 reads PRHDT; CDR2 reads FYEKMQ (reference sequence). The trim removed 1 base at V and 5 bases at J, leaving 7 bases unmatched. CDR3 sequence reads: CASSLDRGGKDNSPLHF. The CDR3, as DNA: TGTGCCAGCAGCTTAGACAGGGGGGGCAAAGATAATTCACCCCTCCACTTT.

The genes are TRBV25-1 and TRBJ1-5; D is unresolved. CDR1 is MGHDK, CDR2 SYGVNS, per germline. The CDR3 contains 12 residues. V lost 6 bases, J lost 5 bases, and 8 bases lay in between. Here the CDR3 reads CASRGSDQPQHF. As DNA, the CDR3 is TGTGCCAGCAGGGGCAGCGATCAGCCCCAGCATTTT.

A few counts support this clonotype. The chain carries TRBV20-1 and TRBJ2-1; 14 bases agree with TRBD2. The trim removed 6 bases at V and 10 bases at J, leaving 8 bases unmatched. This CDR3 is built from 14 residues. Germline loops: CDR1 DFQATT, CDR2 SNEGSKA (reference sequence). CDR3 amino acids: CSASRGLAGGEQFF. As DNA, the CDR3 is TGCAGTGCAAGCCGCGGACTAGCGGGGGGAGAGCAGTTCTTC.

This clonotype was seen just once. The chain couples TRBV27 to TRBJ2-7; D might be TRBD1 or TRBD2, each matching 6 bases. Germline assignment: CDR1 MNHEY and CDR2 SMNVEV (reference sequence). This CDR3 is built from 15 residues. V was pared by 4 bases and J by 3 bases, with 16 bases between. The CDR3 region is CASSSLGGGFYEQYF. CDR3 in DNA: TGTGCCAGCAGTTCTCTGGGGGGCGGCTTCTACGAGCAGTACTTC.

The V call is TRBV12-3 or TRBV12-4, the J call TRBJ2-7; D not certain. CDR3 length equals 15 residues. Trimming cost V 3 bases and J 1 base, with 13 bases left between them. CDR3 in DNA: TGTGCCAGCAGTTTGGGGATCATAAGTTCCTACGAGCAGTACTTC. Protein sequence: CASSLGIISSYEQYF.

The sample holds a few counts of this clonotype. This chain joins TRBV4-1 and TRBJ2-3; no reliable D call. Trimming cost V 6 bases and J 2 bases, with 9 bases left between them. The CDR3 is 13 residues long. The germline CDR1 and CDR2 sequences are MGHRA and YSYEKL. In DNA form, the CDR3 reads TGCGCCAGCAGGGGTAGCAACACAGATACGCAGTATTTT. Its translation: CASRGSNTDTQYF.

This clonotype showed up many times. V gene TRBV5-1 combines with J gene TRBJ2-7; D may correspond to TRBD1 or TRBD2 (6 bases each). The CDR3 runs to 14 residues. The germline V and J ends were trimmed by 4 bases and 4 bases, with 15 bases remaining between them. In germline, CDR1 is SGHRS, CDR2 YFSETQ. The CDR3 here is CASSPMGGSYEQYF. The CDR3 DNA reads as TGCGCCAGCAGCCCCATGGGGGGCAGTTACGAGCAGTACTTC.

This clonotype came up a few times. The gene calls are TRBV15 and TRBJ2-5, with 8 bases that match TRBD1. V was pared by 1 base and J by 0 bases, with 7 bases of the junction left unmatched. From germline, CDR1 is LNHNV and CDR2 YYDKDF (reference sequence). This CDR3 is built from 17 residues. The CDR3 is CATSRVPTGADQETQYF. DNA for the CDR3: TGTGCCACCAGCAGAGTCCCGACAGGGGCAGACCAAGAGACCCAGTACTTC.

The chain recombines TRBV5-6 with TRBJ2-1, with TRBD1 matching over 9 bases. The CDR3 covers 18 residues. Germline CDR1 and CDR2: SGHDT and YYEEEE. V trimming: 4 bases; J trimming: 7 bases; junction bases outside the gene matches: 18. The CDR3 DNA reads TGTGCCAGCAGCCCGGGACAGGGATTTTTTAATGGTAGAAATGAGCAGTTCTTC. Translation gives CASSPGQGFFNGRNEQFF.

The chain combines TRBV5-1 with TRBJ1-5; D gene uncertain. There are 15 residues in the CDR3. CDR1 and CDR2 (germline): SGHRS, YFSETQ. V lost 0 bases and J 6 bases, leaving 13 bases between the germline ends. CDR3 bases: TGCGCCAGCAGCTTGGAAGGCCGGTTAGGTCAGCCCCAGCATTTT. Residues: CASSLEGRLGQPQHF.

This clonotype was recorded a few times. This chain connects TRBV20-1 to TRBJ2-5; TRBD2 aligns across 9 bases. Germline V lookup: CDR1 DFQATT, CDR2 SNEGSKA (reference sequence). CDR3 length: 13 residues. Trimming at V came to 4 bases and at J to 10 bases, leaving 10 bases not matched to a gene. CDR3 DNA: TGCAGTGCTAACCCGGGACTAGCTATGATCCAGTACTTC. Amino acid sequence: CSANPGLAMIQYF.

This rearrangement joins TRBV29-1 to TRBJ2-3, with no clear D. Between the trimmed V and J ends, which lost 5 bases and 2 bases, there was a span of 11 bases. CDR1 and CDR2 (germline): SQVTM, ANQGSEA. The CDR3 totals 13 residues. This CDR3 is CSVCVINTDTQYF. The DNA of the CDR3 is TGCAGCGTTTGCGTAATTAACACAGATACGCAGTATTTT.